One and the same sample provided the 9 T cell receptor beta chains below, sequenced in a study of T cells after yellow fever vaccination. TCRdb redid the calling of the 5' RACE reads with MiXCR, one entry per CDR3 protein. The sample lists approximately 300,000 distinct CDR3 sequences; about 10% were seen once. This specimen consisted of CD4+ T cells sorted from PBMCs, obtained 45 days after the yellow fever booster vaccination. All receptors come from a man between 18 and 35 years old who received the YFV17D yellow fever vaccine.

This clonotype was recorded at least ten times. The chain combines TRBV5-1 with TRBJ2-6; D is perhaps TRBD2 (6 bases). This CDR3 comprises 16 residues. Germline values: CDR1 SGHRS, CDR2 YFSETQ. Trimming stripped 0 bases from V and 0 bases from J, with 7 bases between. The CDR3 region is CASSLVGSSGANVLTF. CDR3 DNA: TGCGCCAGCAGCTTGGTCGGGAGCTCTGGGGCCAACGTCCTGACTTTC.

There are a few counts of this clonotype. V is TRBV2 and J is TRBJ2-5; 7 nucleotides line up with TRBD2. The trim removed 6 bases at V and 1 base at J, leaving 5 bases unmatched. This CDR3 spans 14 amino acids. Germline lookup yields CDR1 SNHLY and CDR2 FYNNEI. CDR3 amino acids: CASRAGRTQETQYF. The CDR3 DNA follows: TGTGCCAGCAGAGCGGGACGGACCCAAGAGACCCAGTACTTC.

The sample holds a few counts of this clonotype. This sequence joins TRBV6-5 and TRBJ1-3; D is uncertain. CDR1 and CDR2 from the germline V gene are MNHEY and SVGAGI. There are 14 residues in the CDR3. Trimming cost V 7 bases and J 0 bases, with 10 bases left between them. The CDR3 sequence: CASKVDGSGNTIYF. Here the CDR3 DNA reads TGTGCCAGCAAGGTGGATGGCTCTGGAAACACCATATATTTT.

V and J are TRBV7-2 and TRBJ2-1; D is undetermined. Germline-derived CDR1 and CDR2 are SGHTA and FQGNSA. Trimming stripped 3 bases from V and 0 bases from J, with 15 bases between. CDR3 length equals 17 residues. The CDR3 here is CASSLIGVVVSYNEQFF. The DNA for the CDR3 is TGTGCCAGCAGCTTGATTGGGGTGGTCGTCTCCTACAATGAGCAGTTCTTC. Supplemented by reference TRBV7-2 and TRBJ2-1, the full variable domain reads GAGVSQSPSNKVTEKGKDVELRCDPISGHTALYWYRQSLGQGLEFLIYFQGNSAPDKSGLPSDRFSAERTGGSVSTLTIQRTQQEDSAVYLCASSLIGVVVSYNEQFFGPGTRLTVL.

The genes are TRBV20-1 and TRBJ2-5; D is unresolved. The V end was cut by 5 bases, the J end by 4 bases, with 11 bases between. Per the germline V gene, CDR1 is DFQATT and CDR2 is SNEGSKA (reference sequence). The CDR3 spans 12 residues. The CDR3 DNA follows: TGCAGTGCTGGCCAACAGCTAGAGACCCAGTACTTC. Protein: CSAGQQLETQYF.

This clonotype appeared a few times. The genes are TRBV11-2 and TRBJ2-1, with 11 bases that match TRBD1. This CDR3 has 15 residues. V lost 5 bases, J lost 8 bases, and 8 bases stayed unmatched. In germline, CDR1 is SGHAT, CDR2 FQNNGV. Here the CDR3 DNA reads TGTGCCAGCAGCCCCCGGACAGGGGGCTTCGATGAGCAGTTCTTC. This sequence encodes CASSPRTGGFDEQFF.

The chain combines TRBV20-1 with TRBJ2-5; tentatively, D is TRBD1 (6 bases). Trimming pared 4 bases from V and 4 bases from J, leaving 10 bases between. The CDR3 totals 12 residues. The V gene's germline CDR1 is DFQATT and CDR2 SNEGSKA (reference sequence). In DNA form, the CDR3 reads TGCAGTGCTATCGACAGGTTAGAGACCCAGTACTTC. This gives the protein CSAIDRLETQYF.

This clonotype was seen a few times. Here the CDR3 DNA reads TGTGCCAGCAGTCAGGGGACAGGCGCCTACACCTTC. Amino acid sequence: CASSQGTGAYTF. This chain connects TRBV6-5 to TRBJ1-2; 8 nucleotides agree with TRBD1. The CDR3 runs 12 residues. V trimming: 5 bases; J trimming: 10 bases; junction bases outside the gene matches: 6. Germline V gives CDR1 MNHEY, CDR2 SVGAGI.

This clonotype was counted between two and nine times. CDR3 amino acids: CASSPMGQSYGYTF. In DNA, the CDR3 is TGTGCCAGCAGCCCCATGGGGCAGTCCTATGGCTACACCTTC. V and J are TRBV7-2 and TRBJ1-2, with a possible D match to TRBD1 (5 bases). The CDR3 runs to 14 residues. Germline CDR1 reads SGHTA; CDR2 reads FQGNSA. Between the trimmed V and J ends, which lost 5 bases and 4 bases, there was a span of 14 bases.